The rows below give T cell receptor beta chains drawn from one sample of a study of T cell repertoires and HLA-DP antigens. These TCRs' antigens remain unknown. Clones were read by immunoSEQ multiplex PCR, and TCRdb kept only the in-frame ones, dropping some. Of 65,000 to 90,000 clones in the sample, about four fifths are singletons; the top ten hold 1.5% to 2%. Specimen: CD4+ T cells from PBMCs. The receptors stem from a man in his sixties in good health and CMV-seronegative. The CDR3 runs from the conserved cysteine through the conserved F or W. A D gene is named only where the DNA matches it firmly. The listing skips clone size in some rows; elsewhere it reads once, few, many or a size class.

v_gene: TRBV6-5; j_gene: TRBJ2-1; d_gene: -; abundance: medium-sized; CDR3nt: TGTGCCAGCAGTCCCAACCCGGGTCGGTACAATGAGCAGTTCTTC; CDR3aa: CASSPNPGRYNEQFF
v_gene: TRBV5-4; j_gene: TRBJ2-3; d_gene: -; abundance: -; CDR3nt: TGTGCCAGCAGCATGGGCACCTCAGATACGCAGTATTTT; CDR3aa: CASSMGTSDTQYF
v_gene: TRBV27; j_gene: TRBJ1-3; d_gene: -; abundance: -; CDR3nt: TGTGCCAGCAGTCCGTCGCCAGGCGGCACCATATATTTT; CDR3aa: CASSPSPGGTIYF
v_gene: TRBV7-2; j_gene: TRBJ2-1; d_gene: TRBD2; abundance: -; CDR3nt: TGTGCCAGCAGCTTAGGACTAGCTTCTTACAATGAGCAGTTCTTC; CDR3aa: CASSLGLASYNEQFF
v_gene: TRBV2; j_gene: TRBJ1-2; d_gene: -; abundance: -; CDR3nt: TGTGCCAGTAGGAGCCTCTGGGATGCCATCAACTATGGCTACACCTTC; CDR3aa: CASRSLWDAINYGYTF
v_gene: TRBV30; j_gene: TRBJ1-5; d_gene: -; abundance: -; CDR3nt: TGTGCCTGGAGTGTACACGCTGTGGGCCCCAATCAGCCCCAGCATTTT; CDR3aa: CAWSVHAVGPNQPQHF
v_gene: TRBV2; j_gene: TRBJ2-3; d_gene: TRBD1; abundance: -; CDR3nt: TGTGCCAGCAGTTTGGGACAGGGGGCAGATACGCAGTATTTT; CDR3aa: CASSLGQGADTQYF
v_gene: TRBV7-9; j_gene: TRBJ1-6; d_gene: -; abundance: -; CDR3nt: TGTGCCAGCAGCTTAGTACCTCCGGGTTCACCCCTCCACTTT; CDR3aa: CASSLVPPGSPLHF
v_gene: TRBV10-3; j_gene: TRBJ2-5; d_gene: -; abundance: -; CDR3nt: TGTGCCATCAGTGAGTCAGGGCAGCAAGAGACCCAGTACTTC; CDR3aa: CAISESGQQETQYF
v_gene: TRBV7-7; j_gene: TRBJ2-1; d_gene: -; abundance: -; CDR3nt: TGTGCCAGCAGCCCCAACTGGGGCAATGAGCAGTTCTTC; CDR3aa: CASSPNWGNEQFF
v_gene: TRBV18; j_gene: TRBJ2-3; d_gene: TRBD2; abundance: -; CDR3nt: TGTGCCAGCTCACCACCTTCCAGCGGGGGGGCGGCAGATACGCAGTATTTT; CDR3aa: CASSPPSSGGAADTQYF
v_gene: TRBV9; j_gene: TRBJ2-7; d_gene: -; abundance: -; CDR3nt: TGTGCCAGCAGCGTAGGGGACAATCCCACCTACGAGCAGTACTTC; CDR3aa: CASSVGDNPTYEQYF
v_gene: TRBV18; j_gene: TRBJ1-4; d_gene: -; abundance: -; CDR3nt: TGTGCCAGCTCATCCGGACAGAGGGGTAATGAAAAACTGTTTTTT; CDR3aa: CASSSGQRGNEKLFF
v_gene: TRBV6-5; j_gene: TRBJ2-7; d_gene: -; abundance: once; CDR3nt: TGTGCCAGCAGTTACGCCGGCTTCTCCTACGAGCAGTACTTC; CDR3aa: CASSYAGFSYEQYF
v_gene: TRBV29-1; j_gene: TRBJ1-4; d_gene: TRBD1; abundance: -; CDR3nt: TGCAGCATTGGACAGGCTAATGAAAAACTGTTTTTT; CDR3aa: CSIGQANEKLFF
v_gene: TRBV19; j_gene: TRBJ1-6; d_gene: -; abundance: -; CDR3nt: TGTGCCAGTAGTATAGGGGACCTAAGCTCCTATAATTCACCCCTCCACTTT; CDR3aa: CASSIGDLSSYNSPLHF
v_gene: TRBV29-1; j_gene: TRBJ2-5; d_gene: TRBD1; abundance: -; CDR3nt: TGCAGCGAAGGACAGGCCCAAGAGACCCAGTACTTC; CDR3aa: CSEGQAQETQYF
v_gene: TRBV2; j_gene: TRBJ1-1; d_gene: -; abundance: -; CDR3nt: TGTGCCAGCCGGTGGGGGAAGAACACTGAAGCTTTCTTT; CDR3aa: CASRWGKNTEAFF
v_gene: TRBV7-9; j_gene: TRBJ2-7; d_gene: -; abundance: -; CDR3nt: TGTGCCAGCAGCTTAACGTCGGGGGAGGAGTACTTC; CDR3aa: CASSLTSGEEYF
v_gene: TRBV14; j_gene: TRBJ2-7; d_gene: -; abundance: -; CDR3nt: TGTGCCAGCAGCCCCCCGGGGTCTAGCTCCTACGAGCAGTACTTC; CDR3aa: CASSPPGSSSYEQYF
v_gene: TRBV6-1; j_gene: TRBJ1-5; d_gene: TRBD1; abundance: few; CDR3nt: TGTGCCAGCAGATCGGGGACAGACAATCAGCCCCAGCATTTT; CDR3aa: CASRSGTDNQPQHF
v_gene: TRBV6-1; j_gene: TRBJ1-2; d_gene: TRBD1; abundance: -; CDR3nt: TGTGCCAGCAGTGAAGGGGGACAGGGTGATGGCTACACCTTC; CDR3aa: CASSEGGQGDGYTF
v_gene: TRBV19; j_gene: TRBJ2-3; d_gene: TRBD2; abundance: -; CDR3nt: TGTGCCAGTAGTCCCGGGGGAGGGAGACACACAGATACGCAGTATTTT; CDR3aa: CASSPGGGRHTDTQYF
v_gene: TRBV5-4; j_gene: TRBJ2-1; d_gene: -; abundance: -; CDR3nt: TGTGCCAGCAGCTTGGAGTCCGGGACCCGAGGCAATGAGCAGTTCTTC; CDR3aa: CASSLESGTRGNEQFF
v_gene: TRBV5-1; j_gene: TRBJ1-2; d_gene: -; abundance: -; CDR3nt: TGCGCCAGCAGCTTGGAAGCTTCGCCTGAGGGTGGCTACACCTTC; CDR3aa: CASSLEASPEGGYTF
v_gene: TRBV10-1; j_gene: TRBJ2-3; d_gene: -; abundance: few; CDR3nt: TGCGCCAGCAGTCCTACTGGGGATACGCAGTATTTT; CDR3aa: CASSPTGDTQYF
v_gene: TRBV6-6; j_gene: TRBJ2-7; d_gene: TRBD1; abundance: -; CDR3nt: TGTGCCAGCAGTTACTGGACAGGGAACGAGCAGTACTTC; CDR3aa: CASSYWTGNEQYF
v_gene: TRBV19; j_gene: TRBJ2-3; d_gene: -; abundance: -; CDR3nt: TGTGCCAGTAGTCCCCCCGGGGCAGATACGCAGTATTTT; CDR3aa: CASSPPGADTQYF
v_gene: TRBV5-1; j_gene: TRBJ2-5; d_gene: TRBD1; abundance: -; CDR3nt: TGCGCCAGCAGCGAAACGACAGGGGACCAAGAGACCCAGTACTTC; CDR3aa: CASSETTGDQETQYF
v_gene: TRBV7-9; j_gene: TRBJ2-2; d_gene: -; abundance: -; CDR3nt: TGTGCCAGCAGCTTAGCGGGCACTACGAACACCGGGGAGCTGTTTTTT; CDR3aa: CASSLAGTTNTGELFF
v_gene: TRBV6-5; j_gene: TRBJ2-1; d_gene: TRBD2; abundance: -; CDR3nt: TGTGCCAGCAGCCCTCGGACTAGCGGACAGTTCTTC; CDR3aa: CASSPRTSGQFF
v_gene: TRBV27; j_gene: TRBJ1-2; d_gene: TRBD1; abundance: -; CDR3nt: TGTGCCAGCAGTTTAACACAGGGGGCGAGCGGCTACACCTTC; CDR3aa: CASSLTQGASGYTF
v_gene: TRBV7-9; j_gene: TRBJ1-3; d_gene: -; abundance: -; CDR3nt: TGTGCCAGCAGCTTAGAGGTGGGAAACACCATATATTTT; CDR3aa: CASSLEVGNTIYF
v_gene: TRBV5-1; j_gene: TRBJ2-3; d_gene: TRBD2; abundance: -; CDR3nt: TGCGCCAGCAGCCCGGTAGCGGGGCGCGATACGCAGTATTTT; CDR3aa: CASSPVAGRDTQYF
v_gene: TRBV6-5; j_gene: TRBJ2-2; d_gene: -; abundance: once; CDR3nt: TGTGCCAGCAGTCAGGGGAGTTTTAGATTCCGGGAGCTGTTTTTT; CDR3aa: CASSQGSFRFRELFF
v_gene: TRBV4-3; j_gene: TRBJ2-3; d_gene: -; abundance: many; CDR3nt: TGCGCCAGCAGCCAAGGTTCCCGCCCAGGGGCAGATACGCAGTATTTT; CDR3aa: CASSQGSRPGADTQYF
v_gene: TRBV5-1; j_gene: TRBJ1-3; d_gene: -; abundance: -; CDR3nt: TGCGCCAGCAGCGATCCCTCTGGAAACACCATATATTTT; CDR3aa: CASSDPSGNTIYF
v_gene: TRBV5-6; j_gene: TRBJ1-1; d_gene: -; abundance: -; CDR3nt: TGTGCCAGCAGTCGTCAGAAAAGAATGAACACTGAAGCTTTCTTT; CDR3aa: CASSRQKRMNTEAFF
v_gene: TRBV2; j_gene: TRBJ2-1; d_gene: TRBD1; abundance: many; CDR3nt: TGTGCCAGCAGAACCATCCCGGGACAGAGGGAGCAGTTCTTC; CDR3aa: CASRTIPGQREQFF
v_gene: TRBV28; j_gene: TRBJ1-4; d_gene: TRBD1; abundance: -; CDR3nt: TGTGCCAGCAGTTTAGTAAGAAGGGGGCGGAATGAAAAACTGTTTTTT; CDR3aa: CASSLVRRGRNEKLFF